These T cell receptor beta chains were read from a single sample in a study of blood T cell repertoires in COVID-19. Produced via immunoSEQ multiplex PCR; TCRdb's table is partial and in-frame only. The sample consists of tens of thousands of clones, 75% to 85% of them appearing once. Source material: peripheral blood. The receptors shown here come from a man in his forties with acute or convalescent COVID-19. Both conserved end residues are part of each CDR3. Fields, in order: clone size, J gene, V gene, D gene, CDR3 protein, CDR3 DNA. The D gene is left open where the match is weak. Clone size is given for some rows only: seen once, a few or many times, or a class if the clone is expanded.

abundance: NA
j_gene: TRBJ1-2
v_gene: TRBV7-2
d_gene: TRBD1
CDR3aa: CASSPDRSRGYTF
CDR3nt: TGTGCCAGCAGCCCGGACAGGTCGCGCGGCTACACCTTC

abundance: once
j_gene: TRBJ2-1
v_gene: TRBV6-5
d_gene: NA
CDR3aa: CASGQTYNEQFF
CDR3nt: TGTGCCAGCGGGCAAACCTACAATGAGCAGTTCTTC

abundance: NA
j_gene: TRBJ1-1
v_gene: TRBV24-1
d_gene: NA
CDR3aa: CATSDRNSFVAFF
CDR3nt: TGTGCCACCAGTGACCGAAACAGTTTTGTGGCTTTCTTT

abundance: NA
j_gene: TRBJ2-6
v_gene: TRBV2
d_gene: NA
CDR3aa: CASSPTRAGANVLTF
CDR3nt: TGTGCCAGCAGCCCGACCCGGGCTGGGGCCAACGTCCTGACTTTC

abundance: NA
j_gene: TRBJ2-3
v_gene: TRBV20-1
d_gene: TRBD2
CDR3aa: CSASSGADTQYF
CDR3nt: TGCAGTGCGAGTAGCGGGGCAGATACGCAGTATTTT

abundance: NA
j_gene: TRBJ2-7
v_gene: TRBV10-3
d_gene: TRBD2
CDR3aa: CAITDPGLADSYEQYF
CDR3nt: TGTGCCATCACGGATCCAGGACTAGCGGACTCCTACGAGCAGTACTTC

abundance: NA
j_gene: TRBJ1-6
v_gene: TRBV2
d_gene: TRBD1
CDR3aa: CASRIGRGNSPLHF
CDR3nt: TGTGCCAGCAGGATTGGCAGGGGGAATTCACCCCTCCACTTT

abundance: NA
j_gene: TRBJ2-1
v_gene: TRBV9
d_gene: TRBD2
CDR3aa: CASSPGLAGGSYNEQFF
CDR3nt: TGTGCCAGCAGCCCGGGACTAGCGGGGGGGTCCTACAATGAGCAGTTCTTC

abundance: NA
j_gene: TRBJ2-5
v_gene: TRBV5-5
d_gene: NA
CDR3aa: CASSPRPGETQYF
CDR3nt: TGTGCCAGCAGCCCAAGACCGGGGGAGACCCAGTACTTC

abundance: NA
j_gene: TRBJ2-3
v_gene: TRBV10-3
d_gene: TRBD1
CDR3aa: CAISESRDRGQDTQYF
CDR3nt: TGTGCCATCAGTGAGTCGAGGGACAGGGGGCAAGATACGCAGTATTTT

abundance: NA
j_gene: TRBJ2-6
v_gene: TRBV2
d_gene: NA
CDR3aa: CASRDYSGANVLTF
CDR3nt: TGTGCCAGCAGAGACTACTCTGGGGCCAACGTCCTGACTTTC

abundance: NA
j_gene: TRBJ1-1
v_gene: TRBV18
d_gene: TRBD1
CDR3aa: CASSSRTGDMNTEAFF
CDR3nt: TGTGCCAGCTCATCTCGGACAGGGGATATGAACACTGAAGCTTTCTTT

abundance: once
j_gene: TRBJ2-1
v_gene: TRBV14
d_gene: NA
CDR3aa: CASSQVLRFSYNEQFF
CDR3nt: TGTGCCAGCAGCCAAGTCCTGCGGTTCTCCTACAATGAGCAGTTCTTC

abundance: NA
j_gene: TRBJ1-1
v_gene: TRBV5-1
d_gene: NA
CDR3aa: CASSLTGLGNTEAFF
CDR3nt: TGCGCCAGCAGCTTGACAGGGTTGGGGAACACTGAAGCTTTCTTT

abundance: NA
j_gene: TRBJ2-3
v_gene: TRBV2
d_gene: TRBD2
CDR3aa: CASSETTSGNTQYF
CDR3nt: TGTGCCAGCAGTGAAACGACTAGCGGAAATACGCAGTATTTT

abundance: NA
j_gene: TRBJ1-5
v_gene: TRBV5-4
d_gene: TRBD1
CDR3aa: CASSLQGAGSNQPQHF
CDR3nt: TGTGCCAGCAGCTTACAGGGGGCTGGGAGCAATCAGCCCCAGCATTTT

abundance: NA
j_gene: TRBJ2-7
v_gene: TRBV3-1/TRBV3-2
d_gene: TRBD2
CDR3aa: CASSQVPAGVSYEQYF
CDR3nt: TGTGCCAGCAGCCAAGTACCAGCGGGAGTTTCCTACGAGCAGTACTTC

abundance: NA
j_gene: TRBJ1-4
v_gene: TRBV6-5
d_gene: TRBD1
CDR3aa: CASSSGTAFEKLFF
CDR3nt: TGTGCCAGCAGCTCCGGGACAGCGTTCGAAAAACTGTTTTTT

abundance: NA
j_gene: TRBJ1-2
v_gene: TRBV7-2
d_gene: NA
CDR3aa: CASSQRSRNYGYTF
CDR3nt: TGTGCCAGCAGCCAGAGGAGTCGGAACTATGGCTACACCTTC

abundance: NA
j_gene: TRBJ2-1
v_gene: TRBV2
d_gene: NA
CDR3aa: CASSGHNEQFF
CDR3nt: TGTGCCAGCAGTGGGCACAATGAGCAGTTCTTC

abundance: few
j_gene: TRBJ1-6
v_gene: TRBV7-9
d_gene: TRBD1
CDR3aa: CASSRGQGGGISPLHF
CDR3nt: TGTGCCAGCAGCCGGGGACAGGGAGGGGGGATTTCACCCCTCCACTTT

abundance: NA
j_gene: TRBJ2-2
v_gene: TRBV25-1
d_gene: TRBD1
CDR3aa: CASSGGQGNTGELFF
CDR3nt: TGTGCCAGCAGTGGAGGACAGGGAAACACCGGGGAGCTGTTTTTT

abundance: NA
j_gene: TRBJ1-2
v_gene: TRBV9
d_gene: NA
CDR3aa: CASSVGSSVLGYTF
CDR3nt: TGTGCCAGCAGCGTAGGTTCTTCAGTTCTCGGCTACACCTTC

abundance: once
j_gene: TRBJ1-3
v_gene: TRBV3-1/TRBV3-2
d_gene: TRBD1
CDR3aa: CASSQTGASGNTIYF
CDR3nt: TGTGCCAGCAGCCAAACAGGGGCCTCTGGAAACACCATATATTTT

abundance: few
j_gene: TRBJ2-3
v_gene: TRBV9
d_gene: TRBD2
CDR3aa: CASSVGTSFPDTQYF
CDR3nt: TGTGCCAGCAGCGTAGGGACTAGCTTCCCAGATACGCAGTATTTT

abundance: NA
j_gene: TRBJ2-2
v_gene: TRBV14
d_gene: NA
CDR3aa: CASSQDRRNTGELFF
CDR3nt: TGTGCCAGCAGCCAAGATCGGAGAAACACCGGGGAGCTGTTTTTT

abundance: NA
j_gene: TRBJ2-4
v_gene: TRBV2
d_gene: TRBD1
CDR3aa: CATQASGTAHIQYF
CDR3nt: TGTGCCACTCAAGCCTCCGGGACAGCGCACATTCAGTACTTC

abundance: few
j_gene: TRBJ2-5
v_gene: TRBV18
d_gene: TRBD1
CDR3aa: CASSPDRGETQYF
CDR3nt: TGTGCCAGCTCGCCCGACAGGGGAGAGACCCAGTACTTC

abundance: NA
j_gene: TRBJ2-1
v_gene: TRBV6-4
d_gene: NA
CDR3aa: CASSVETYNEQFF
CDR3nt: TGTGCCAGCAGTGTAGAGACTTACAATGAGCAGTTCTTC

abundance: few
j_gene: TRBJ2-7
v_gene: TRBV30
d_gene: NA
CDR3aa: CAWTRGTYEQYF
CDR3nt: TGTGCCTGGACACGGGGGACCTACGAGCAGTACTTC

abundance: NA
j_gene: TRBJ1-4
v_gene: TRBV11-2
d_gene: NA
CDR3aa: CASSLRGGRGATNEKLFF
CDR3nt: TGTGCCAGCAGCTTAAGAGGCGGCAGGGGCGCAACTAATGAAAAACTGTTTTTT

abundance: NA
j_gene: TRBJ1-3
v_gene: TRBV5-6
d_gene: NA
CDR3aa: CASSLQNSGNTIYF
CDR3nt: TGTGCCAGCAGCTTACAGAACTCTGGAAACACCATATATTTT

abundance: NA
j_gene: TRBJ1-6
v_gene: TRBV21-1
d_gene: NA
CDR3aa: CASSKLNRDYSSYNSPLHF
CDR3nt: TGTGCCAGCAGCAAGCTTAACAGGGACTATAGCTCCTATAATTCACCCCTCCACTTT

abundance: NA
j_gene: TRBJ1-2
v_gene: TRBV5-5
d_gene: NA
CDR3aa: CASSLDRNYGYTF
CDR3nt: TGTGCCAGCAGCTTGGACAGGAACTATGGCTACACCTTC

abundance: NA
j_gene: TRBJ1-2
v_gene: TRBV5-1
d_gene: TRBD1
CDR3aa: CASSFGTGNYGYTF
CDR3nt: TGCGCCAGCAGCTTCGGGACAGGGAACTATGGCTACACCTTC

abundance: once
j_gene: TRBJ1-5
v_gene: TRBV14
d_gene: NA
CDR3aa: CASSLGTSDQPQHF
CDR3nt: TGTGCCAGCAGTCTGGGGACTAGCGATCAGCCCCAGCATTTT

abundance: NA
j_gene: TRBJ2-2
v_gene: TRBV18
d_gene: TRBD2
CDR3aa: CASSLTGTSGNGELFF
CDR3nt: TGTGCCAGCTCACTCACTGGGACTAGCGGGAACGGGGAGCTGTTTTTT

abundance: NA
j_gene: TRBJ2-3
v_gene: TRBV5-1
d_gene: NA
CDR3aa: CASSLAGPDTQYF
CDR3nt: TGCGCCAGCAGCTTAGCTGGGCCAGATACGCAGTATTTT

abundance: NA
j_gene: TRBJ1-1
v_gene: TRBV27
d_gene: NA
CDR3aa: CASILMRELYTEAFF
CDR3nt: TGTGCCAGCATCCTCATGCGGGAACTCTACACTGAAGCTTTCTTT

abundance: once
j_gene: TRBJ1-4
v_gene: TRBV15
d_gene: TRBD1
CDR3aa: CATSRKDRGLANEKLFF
CDR3nt: TGTGCCACCAGCAGAAAAGACAGGGGGCTCGCTAATGAAAAACTGTTTTTT

abundance: NA
j_gene: TRBJ1-1
v_gene: TRBV6-5
d_gene: TRBD1
CDR3aa: CATGDRGHTEAFF
CDR3nt: TGTGCCACGGGGGACAGGGGTCACACTGAAGCTTTCTTT

abundance: NA
j_gene: TRBJ1-3
v_gene: TRBV18
d_gene: NA
CDR3aa: CASSPRQDSGNTIYF
CDR3nt: TGTGCCAGCTCACCAAGGCAGGACTCTGGAAACACCATATATTTT

abundance: NA
j_gene: TRBJ2-5
v_gene: TRBV28
d_gene: NA
CDR3aa: CASNGANEETQYF
CDR3nt: TGTGCCAGCAATGGGGCGAACGAGGAGACCCAGTACTTC

abundance: NA
j_gene: TRBJ2-7
v_gene: TRBV24-1
d_gene: TRBD2
CDR3aa: CATGTGGREQYF
CDR3nt: TGTGCCACCGGTACGGGAGGGCGGGAGCAGTACTTC

abundance: NA
j_gene: TRBJ2-3
v_gene: TRBV11-2
d_gene: TRBD2
CDR3aa: CASSPQRGTSGSTDTQYF
CDR3nt: TGTGCCAGCAGCCCCCAGCGTGGGACTAGCGGTAGCACAGATACGCAGTATTTT

abundance: NA
j_gene: TRBJ2-5
v_gene: TRBV11-3
d_gene: NA
CDR3aa: CASSLAGETQYF
CDR3nt: TGTGCCAGCAGCTTAGCGGGAGAGACCCAGTACTTC

abundance: NA
j_gene: TRBJ2-3
v_gene: TRBV6-1
d_gene: TRBD1
CDR3aa: CASSERTGLVTDTQYF
CDR3nt: TGTGCCAGCAGTGAACGGACAGGATTGGTCACAGATACGCAGTATTTT

abundance: once
j_gene: TRBJ1-2
v_gene: TRBV6-2/TRBV6-3
d_gene: NA
CDR3aa: CASSYGDRDIYGYTF
CDR3nt: TGTGCCAGCAGTTACGGGGATAGGGACATCTATGGCTACACCTTC

abundance: NA
j_gene: TRBJ1-4
v_gene: TRBV7-8
d_gene: TRBD1
CDR3aa: CASSSWGTGNEKLFF
CDR3nt: TGTGCCAGCAGCTCCTGGGGGACAGGGAACGAAAAACTGTTTTTT